This T cell receptor (beta chain) was found in a study of OX40 agonist ivuxolimab in advanced cancers. Measured with immunoSEQ multiplex PCR; TCRdb has only the in-frame clones, and not every one. The sample lists fewer than 12,000 clones, 60% to 85% occurring once. By share, this clone ranks as medium-sized. V lost 2 bases to trimming and J lost 0 bases, with 10 bases between them. The CDR3 extends over 14 amino acids. The germline V gene has CDR1 SQVTM and CDR2 ANQGSEA. Here the sequenced sample was CD4+ or CD8+ T cells sorted from blood, taken in a trial of the OX40 agonist ivuxolimab. The chain is built from TRBV29-1 and TRBJ2-5; D is possibly TRBD2 (6 bases). The receptor was isolated from an adult with an advanced solid tumor such as melanoma, head and neck, liver or kidney cancer. CDR3 residues: CSVETGEDQETQYF. In DNA form, the CDR3 reads TGCAGCGTTGAAACGGGAGAAGACCAAGAGACCCAGTACTTC.